This TCR beta chain emerged from a study of CD8 T cells in ankylosing spondylitis. With 10 bases removed from V and 2 bases from J, the gap between germline ends came to 18 bases. CDR1 is SGHVS and CDR2 is FQNEAQ in the germline V gene. This CDR3 spans 14 amino acids. Quantitative 5'-RACE was performed with molecular barcodes, and it yielded the TCR beta libraries. TCRdb reprocessed the 5' RACE reads via MiXCR and lists one record per CDR3 protein. The table includes 250,000 or so distinct CDR3 sequences, 15% to 20% detected once. Specimen: blood, either unsorted or a sorted T cell fraction (not recorded which). This sequence was found in a male donor with ankylosing spondylitis or in good health (not recorded which). This chain uses TRBV7-8 with TRBJ2-7; a possible D gene is TRBD1 (5 bases). The CDR3 DNA sequence: TGTGCCACTTCCCTGCAGGGTAGAACCTACGAGCAGTACTTC. Translated, it gives CATSLQGRTYEQYF.